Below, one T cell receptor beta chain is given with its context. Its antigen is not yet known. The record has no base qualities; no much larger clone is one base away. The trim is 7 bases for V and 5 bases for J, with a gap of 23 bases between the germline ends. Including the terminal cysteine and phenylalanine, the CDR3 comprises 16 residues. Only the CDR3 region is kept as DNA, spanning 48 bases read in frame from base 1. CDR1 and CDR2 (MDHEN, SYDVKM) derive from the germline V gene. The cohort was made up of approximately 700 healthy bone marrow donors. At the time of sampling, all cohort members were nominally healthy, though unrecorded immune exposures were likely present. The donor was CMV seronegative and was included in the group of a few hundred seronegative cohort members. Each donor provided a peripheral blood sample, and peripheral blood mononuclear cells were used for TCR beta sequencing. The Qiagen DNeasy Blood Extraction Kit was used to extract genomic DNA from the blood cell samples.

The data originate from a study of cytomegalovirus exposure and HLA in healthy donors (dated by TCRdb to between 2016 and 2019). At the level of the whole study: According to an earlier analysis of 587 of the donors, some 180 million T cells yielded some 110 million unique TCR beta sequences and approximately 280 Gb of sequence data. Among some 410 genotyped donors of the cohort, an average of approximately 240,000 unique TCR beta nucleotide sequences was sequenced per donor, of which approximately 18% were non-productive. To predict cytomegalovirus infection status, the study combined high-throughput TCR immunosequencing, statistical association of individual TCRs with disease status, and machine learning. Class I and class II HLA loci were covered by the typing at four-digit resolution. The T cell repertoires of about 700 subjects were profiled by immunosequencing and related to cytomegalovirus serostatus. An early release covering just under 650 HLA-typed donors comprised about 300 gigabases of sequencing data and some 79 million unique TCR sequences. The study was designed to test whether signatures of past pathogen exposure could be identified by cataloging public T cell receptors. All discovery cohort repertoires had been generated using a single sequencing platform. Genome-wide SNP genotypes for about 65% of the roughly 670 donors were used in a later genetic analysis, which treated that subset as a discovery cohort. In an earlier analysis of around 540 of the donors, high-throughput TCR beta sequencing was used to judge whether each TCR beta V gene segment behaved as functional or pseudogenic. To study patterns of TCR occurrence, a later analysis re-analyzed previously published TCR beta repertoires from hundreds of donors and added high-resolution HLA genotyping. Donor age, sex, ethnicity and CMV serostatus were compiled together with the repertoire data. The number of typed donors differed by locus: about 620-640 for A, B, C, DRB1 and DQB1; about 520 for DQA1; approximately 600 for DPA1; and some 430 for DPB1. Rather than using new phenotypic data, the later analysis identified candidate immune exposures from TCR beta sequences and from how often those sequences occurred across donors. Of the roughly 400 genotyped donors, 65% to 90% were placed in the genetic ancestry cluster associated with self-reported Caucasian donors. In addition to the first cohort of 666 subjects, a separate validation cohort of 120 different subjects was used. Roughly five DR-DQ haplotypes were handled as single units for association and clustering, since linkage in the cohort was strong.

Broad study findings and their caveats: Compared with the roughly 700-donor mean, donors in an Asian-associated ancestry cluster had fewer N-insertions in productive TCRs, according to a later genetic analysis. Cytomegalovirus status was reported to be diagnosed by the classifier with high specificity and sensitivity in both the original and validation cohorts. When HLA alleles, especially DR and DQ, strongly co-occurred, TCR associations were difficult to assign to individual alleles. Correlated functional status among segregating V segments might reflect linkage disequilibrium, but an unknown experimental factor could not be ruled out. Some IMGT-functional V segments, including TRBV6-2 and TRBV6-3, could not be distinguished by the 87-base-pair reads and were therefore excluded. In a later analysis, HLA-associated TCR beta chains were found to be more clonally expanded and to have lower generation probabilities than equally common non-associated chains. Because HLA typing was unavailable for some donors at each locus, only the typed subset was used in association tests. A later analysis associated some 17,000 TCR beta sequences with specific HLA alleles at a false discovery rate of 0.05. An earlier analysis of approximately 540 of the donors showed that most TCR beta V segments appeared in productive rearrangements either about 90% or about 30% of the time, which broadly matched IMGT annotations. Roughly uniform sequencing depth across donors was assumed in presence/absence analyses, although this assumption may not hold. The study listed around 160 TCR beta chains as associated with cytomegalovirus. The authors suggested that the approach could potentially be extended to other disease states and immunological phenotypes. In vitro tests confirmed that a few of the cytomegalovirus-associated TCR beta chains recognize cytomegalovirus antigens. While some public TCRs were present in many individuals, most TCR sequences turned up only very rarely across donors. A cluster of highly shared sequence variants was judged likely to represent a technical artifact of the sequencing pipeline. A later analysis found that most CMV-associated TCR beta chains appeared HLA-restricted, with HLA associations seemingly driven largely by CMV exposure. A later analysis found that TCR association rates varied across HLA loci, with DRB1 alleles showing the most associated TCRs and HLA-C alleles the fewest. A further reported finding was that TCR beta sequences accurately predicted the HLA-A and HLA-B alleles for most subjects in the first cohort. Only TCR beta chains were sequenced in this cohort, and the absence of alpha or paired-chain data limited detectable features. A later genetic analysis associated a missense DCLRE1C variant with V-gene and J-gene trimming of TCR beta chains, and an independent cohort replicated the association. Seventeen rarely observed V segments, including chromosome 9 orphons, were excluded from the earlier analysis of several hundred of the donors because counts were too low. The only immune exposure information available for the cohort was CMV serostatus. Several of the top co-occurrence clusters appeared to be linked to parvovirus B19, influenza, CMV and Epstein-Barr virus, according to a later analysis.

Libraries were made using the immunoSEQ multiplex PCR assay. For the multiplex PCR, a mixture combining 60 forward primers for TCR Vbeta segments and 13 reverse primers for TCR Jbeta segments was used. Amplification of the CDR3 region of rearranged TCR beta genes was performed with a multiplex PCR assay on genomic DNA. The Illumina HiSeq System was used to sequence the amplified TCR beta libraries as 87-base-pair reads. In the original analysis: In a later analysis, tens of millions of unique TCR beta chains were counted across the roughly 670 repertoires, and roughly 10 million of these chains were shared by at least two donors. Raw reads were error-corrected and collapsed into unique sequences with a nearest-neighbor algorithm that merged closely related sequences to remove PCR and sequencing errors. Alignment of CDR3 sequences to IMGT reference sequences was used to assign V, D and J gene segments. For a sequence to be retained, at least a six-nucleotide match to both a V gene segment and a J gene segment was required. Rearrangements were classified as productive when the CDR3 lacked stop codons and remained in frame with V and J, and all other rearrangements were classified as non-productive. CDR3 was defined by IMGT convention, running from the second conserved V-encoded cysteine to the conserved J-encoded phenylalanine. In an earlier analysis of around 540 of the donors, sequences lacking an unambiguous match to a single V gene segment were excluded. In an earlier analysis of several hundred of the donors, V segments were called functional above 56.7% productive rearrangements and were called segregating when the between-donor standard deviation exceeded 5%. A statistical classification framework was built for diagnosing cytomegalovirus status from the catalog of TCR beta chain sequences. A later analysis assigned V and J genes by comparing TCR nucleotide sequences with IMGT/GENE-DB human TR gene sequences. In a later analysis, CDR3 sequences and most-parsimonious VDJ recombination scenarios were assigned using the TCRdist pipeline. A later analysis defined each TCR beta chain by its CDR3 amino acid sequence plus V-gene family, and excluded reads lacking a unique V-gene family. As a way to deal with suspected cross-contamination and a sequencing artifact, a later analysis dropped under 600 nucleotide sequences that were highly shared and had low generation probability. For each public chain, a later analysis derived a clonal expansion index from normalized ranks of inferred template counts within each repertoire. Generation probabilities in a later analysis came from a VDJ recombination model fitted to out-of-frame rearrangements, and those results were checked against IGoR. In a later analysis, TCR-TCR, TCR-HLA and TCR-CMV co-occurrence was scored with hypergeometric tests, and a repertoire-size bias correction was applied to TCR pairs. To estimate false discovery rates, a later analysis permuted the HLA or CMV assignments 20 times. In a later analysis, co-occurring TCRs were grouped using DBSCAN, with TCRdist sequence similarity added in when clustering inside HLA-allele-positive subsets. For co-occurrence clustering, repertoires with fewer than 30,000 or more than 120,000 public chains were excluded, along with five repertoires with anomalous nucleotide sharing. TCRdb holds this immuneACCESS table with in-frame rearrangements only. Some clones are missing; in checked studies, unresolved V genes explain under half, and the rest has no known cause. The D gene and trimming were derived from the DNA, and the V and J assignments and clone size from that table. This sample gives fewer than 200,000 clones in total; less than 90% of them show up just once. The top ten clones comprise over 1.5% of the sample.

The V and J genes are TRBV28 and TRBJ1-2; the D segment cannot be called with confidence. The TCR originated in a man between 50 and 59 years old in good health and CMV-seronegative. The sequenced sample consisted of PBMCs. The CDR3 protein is CASTRRRLERFYGYTF. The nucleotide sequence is TGTGCCAGCACCCGGCGGAGACTGGAGAGATTTTATGGCTACACCTTC.